Here is one T cell receptor (beta chain) with its context. Following a re-call of the 5' RACE reads, TCRdb has one entry per CDR3 protein and lacks DNA. The sample data list 500,000 to 700,000 distinct CDR3 sequences. This specimen belongs to a study of T cells expressing NK-cell markers. This CDR3 has 16 amino acids. The germline V gene encodes CDR1 MNHNS and CDR2 SASEGT. The sequencing sample was made of blood T cells: a sorted CD56 or NKG2C T cell subset, CD4+ or CD8+ T cells, or bulk PBMC T cells (not recorded which). This sequence joins TRBV6-1 and TRBJ2-4; TCRdb's assignment of TRBD2 cannot be checked, as there is no DNA. The sequence was collected from a man aged 18 to 30 in good health. The CDR3 sequence: CAGSPLAGGDKNIQYF.